The clone carrying this T cell receptor (beta chain) was detected only a few times. The sample comes from a study of blood T cells in healthy people across ages. Per germline, CDR1 SEHNR and CDR2 FQNEAQ (reference sequence). V lost 1 base and J 0 bases, leaving 6 bases between the germline ends. The CDR3 spans 14 residues. Primed by a sample-barcoded 5' primer and a J-beta primer mix, a second PCR proceeded for about 7 to 11 cycles. In TCRdb, the 5' RACE reads were re-called with MiXCR into one record per CDR3 protein. Of 600,000 to 850,000 distinct CDR3 sequences in the sample, around a quarter were seen once. This sample was shared with a second study, whose subject was T cells of mothers and their children. That study reports: Samples were provided by three healthy Caucasian mothers and their six children. For the second PCR, the M1S primer put in sample barcodes and 2-4 random nucleotides.

The material sequenced was blood. V and J are TRBV7-9 and TRBJ1-2; unclear D gene. This TCR derives from a boy aged 10-17 years in good health. CDR3 in amino acids: CASSLDTSNYGYTF. The CDR3 DNA is TGTGCCAGCAGCTTAGACACATCTAACTATGGCTACACCTTC.